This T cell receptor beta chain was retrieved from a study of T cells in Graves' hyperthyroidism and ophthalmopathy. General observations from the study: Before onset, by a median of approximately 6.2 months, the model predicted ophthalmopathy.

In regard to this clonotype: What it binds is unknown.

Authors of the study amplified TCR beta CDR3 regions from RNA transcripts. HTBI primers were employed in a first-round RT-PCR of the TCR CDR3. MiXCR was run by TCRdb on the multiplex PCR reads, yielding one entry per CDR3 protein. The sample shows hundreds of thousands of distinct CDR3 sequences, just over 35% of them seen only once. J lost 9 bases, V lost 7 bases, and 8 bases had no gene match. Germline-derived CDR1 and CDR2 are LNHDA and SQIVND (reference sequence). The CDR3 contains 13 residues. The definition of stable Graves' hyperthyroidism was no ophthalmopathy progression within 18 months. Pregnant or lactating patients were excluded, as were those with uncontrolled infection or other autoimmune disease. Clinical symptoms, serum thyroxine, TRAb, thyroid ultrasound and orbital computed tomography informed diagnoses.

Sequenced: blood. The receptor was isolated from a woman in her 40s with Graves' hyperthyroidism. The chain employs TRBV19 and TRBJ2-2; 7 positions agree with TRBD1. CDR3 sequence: CASMETGLRELFF. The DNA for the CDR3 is TGTGCCAGTATGGAGACAGGGCTCAGGGAGCTGTTTTTT.